Here is one T cell receptor (beta chain) with its context. Time point given: after dendritic cell vaccination, including at tumor progression/relapse. This entry is derived from a study of glioma-infiltrating T cells after dendritic cell vaccination. Study context: Patients received autologous tumor lysate-pulsed dendritic cell vaccination between about 2002 and 2012.

Profiling relied on immunoSEQ multiplex PCR, and the TCRdb table lists in-frame clones only, not all of them. The table includes about 94,000 clones, approximately 84% detected once. Sequencing was performed on blood, taken after dendritic cell vaccination. This receptor was taken from a human donor with glioblastoma.

The DNA for the CDR3 is TGCGCCAGCAGCTCATCCGGGACAGTCAGCACAGATACGCAGTATTTT. It is translated as CASSSSGTVSTDTQYF. The genes are TRBV5-1 and TRBJ2-3, with TRBD1 matching over 7 bases. The germline gives CDR1 SGHRS, CDR2 YFSETQ. The CDR3 length is 16 residues. Unmatched junction bases numbered 7, after V lost 3 bases and J lost 0 bases.